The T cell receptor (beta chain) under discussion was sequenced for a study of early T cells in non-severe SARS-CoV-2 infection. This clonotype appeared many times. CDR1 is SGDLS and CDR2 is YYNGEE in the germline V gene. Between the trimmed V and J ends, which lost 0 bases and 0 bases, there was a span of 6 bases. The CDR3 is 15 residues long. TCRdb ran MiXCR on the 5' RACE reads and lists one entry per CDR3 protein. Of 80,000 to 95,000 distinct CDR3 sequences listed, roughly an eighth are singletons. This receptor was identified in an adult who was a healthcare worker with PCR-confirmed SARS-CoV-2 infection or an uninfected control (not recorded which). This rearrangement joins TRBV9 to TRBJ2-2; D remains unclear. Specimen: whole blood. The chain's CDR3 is CASSVALTNTGELFF. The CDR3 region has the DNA TGTGCCAGCAGCGTAGCTTTGACGAACACCGGGGAGCTGTTTTTT.